Each of the 16 T cell receptor beta chains below was sequenced from the same sample in a study of cytomegalovirus exposure and HLA in healthy donors. PCR involved 60 Vbeta and 13 Jbeta primers. The data were produced by immunoSEQ multiplex PCR, yet TCRdb's version contains in-frame clones alone and is incomplete. Altogether over 95,000 clones are present, 77% being singletons, with the ten largest covering roughly 9.7%. The sequenced sample consisted of PBMCs. These receptors came from a middle-aged man in good health and CMV-seropositive.

This sequence joins TRBV7-9 and TRBJ2-7; tentatively, D is TRBD1 (6 bases). Germline CDR1 SEHNR, CDR2 FQNEAQ (reference sequence). Trimming removed 0 bases from V and 3 bases from J, with 9 bases in between. The CDR3 runs to 14 residues. In DNA form, the CDR3 reads TGTGCCAGCAGCTTAGCCGGGACAAGCTACGAGCAGTACTTC. Its protein product is CASSLAGTSYEQYF.

The CDR3 loop is CASSQGIGGVYDEQYF. In DNA form, the CDR3 reads TGCGCCAGCAGCCAAGGGATCGGGGGGGTCTACGACGAGCAGTACTTC. The chain combines TRBV4-1 with TRBJ2-7, with TRBD2 matching over 8 bases. J gave up 5 bases and V 1 base, and 10 bases lay outside the gene matches. The CDR3 spans 16 residues. Germline CDR1 reads MGHRA; CDR2 reads YSYEKL.

This clone has more than one count but fewer than ten. The chain recombines TRBV27 with TRBJ1-6; the match to TRBD1 covers 9 bases. Germline CDR1 and CDR2: MNHEY and SMNVEV (reference sequence). V gave up 6 bases and J gave up 9 bases; unmatched junction bases: 12. The CDR3 has 16 amino acids. The CDR3 loop is CASRIMNRGPSSPLHF. CDR3 bases: TGTGCCAGCAGGATTATGAACAGGGGGCCAAGTTCACCCCTCCACTTT.

On this clone: Germline and junction disagree at one end, which may indicate a read error. The genes are TRBV15 and TRBJ2-4; D is uncertain. CDR1 and CDR2 (germline): LNHNV, YYDKDF (reference sequence). The CDR3 runs 15 residues. CDR3 sequence reads: CATSRDLRITNSQYF. The CDR3 bases are TGTGCCACCAGCAGAGATCTTAGGATTACAAACAGTCAGTACTTC.

The chain carries TRBV7-3 and TRBJ2-3, with 7 bases that match TRBD2. The V gene end was trimmed by 5 bases and the J gene end by 6 bases; junction bases not matched to a gene: 14. Germline CDR1 SGHTA, CDR2 FQGTGA. The CDR3 contains 16 residues. For the CDR3, the DNA is TGTGCCAGCAGCCCCTGGGGGGGGGACCCTCGGGATACGCAGTATTTT. The encoded protein is CASSPWGGDPRDTQYF.

V usage is TRBV4-3 and J usage is TRBJ2-5, with D possibly TRBD2 on 5 matching bases. The length of the CDR3 is 15 residues. V was clipped by 0 bases and J by 1 base, with 9 bases between them. Germline CDR1 LGHNA, CDR2 YSLEER. The CDR3 bases are TGCGCCAGCAGCCAAGATCCCGGAGGCCAAGAGACCCAGTACTTC. Its protein product is CASSQDPGGQETQYF.

The chain carries TRBV28 and TRBJ2-3, with D uncertain. This CDR3 contains 12 residues. Per germline, CDR1 MDHEN and CDR2 SYDVKM. V gave up 4 bases and J gave up 6 bases, with 8 bases separating them. The chain's CDR3 is CASSSPTDTQYF. CDR3 in DNA: TGTGCCAGCAGTTCGCCGACTGATACGCAGTATTTT.

The rearrangement links TRBV5-4 to TRBJ1-1; D is possibly TRBD1 (5 bases). CDR3 length equals 15 residues. Germline loops: CDR1 SGHNT, CDR2 YYREEE (reference sequence). V gave up 0 bases and J gave up 3 bases, with 12 bases separating them. The CDR3 nucleotides are TGTGCCAGCAGCTTGGTATCGGTGACAGACACTGAAGCTTTCTTT. This translates into CASSLVSVTDTEAFF.

The chain joins TRBV2 to TRBJ2-1; possibly TRBD2 for D (7 bases). V lost 1 base and J 8 bases, leaving 9 bases between the germline ends. Looked up from germline, CDR1 is SNHLY and CDR2 is FYNNEI. CDR3 length equals 13 residues. In DNA form, the CDR3 reads TGTGCCAGCAGTGAAGGGGAGGGGGATGAGCAGTTCTTC. Translating it yields CASSEGEGDEQFF.

The J gene is TRBJ2-5, the V gene TRBV25-1; D is possibly TRBD1 (5 bases). CDR1 MGHDK and CDR2 SYGVNS come from the germline V gene. V lost 3 bases to trimming and J lost 6 bases, with 5 bases between them. The CDR3 is 11 residues long. The CDR3 spells CASSEDKTQYF. The CDR3 region has the DNA TGTGCCAGCAGTGAGGACAAGACCCAGTACTTC.

The J gene is TRBJ2-7, the V gene TRBV6-6; TRBD2 might be the D (5 bases). V was shortened by 2 bases and J by 0 bases, with 8 bases between the two germline ends. CDR3 size: 14 residues. Per the germline V gene, CDR1 is MNHNY and CDR2 is SVGAGI (reference sequence). The CDR3: CASSYSGPSYEQYF. The CDR3 DNA reads as TGTGCCAGCAGTTACAGCGGCCCCTCCTACGAGCAGTACTTC.

V gene TRBV19 combines with J gene TRBJ2-2; D is undetermined. CDR1 LNHDA and CDR2 SQIVND come from the germline V gene (reference sequence). This CDR3 spans 15 amino acids. V was trimmed by 6 bases and J by 3 bases, leaving 14 bases between them. The DNA for the CDR3 is TGTGCCAGTAGATCCCCTAGAAGTTACACCGGGGAGCTGTTTTTT. Its protein is CASRSPRSYTGELFF.

The rearrangement uses TRBV7-2 and TRBJ1-2; tentatively, D is TRBD1 (6 bases). CDR1 is SGHTA and CDR2 is FQGNSA in the germline V gene. There are 12 residues in the CDR3. V lost 5 bases to trimming and J lost 8 bases, with 12 bases between them. The CDR3 protein is CASSAYREGYTF. The DNA of the CDR3 is TGTGCCAGCAGCGCGTACAGGGAAGGCTACACCTTC. The complete variable domain, with remaining parts taken from reference TRBV7-2 and TRBJ1-2, reads GAGVSQSPSNKVTEKGKDVELRCDPISGHTALYWYRQSLGQGLEFLIYFQGNSAPDKSGLPSDRFSAERTGGSVSTLTIQRTQQEDSAVYLCASSAYREGYTFGSGTRLTVV.

This clone showed up just a few times. V is TRBV11-2 and J is TRBJ2-7, with D hard to call. The CDR3 runs 14 residues. Germline V gene lookup returns CDR1 SGHAT and CDR2 FQNNGV. V was pared by 1 base and J by 3 bases, with 10 bases between. CDR3 residues: CASSLVLNSYEQYF. Written as DNA, the CDR3 is TGTGCCAGCAGCTTAGTCCTAAATAGCTACGAGCAGTACTTC.

The J gene is TRBJ1-2, the V gene TRBV2; no firm D call. The CDR3 covers 13 residues. CDR1 is SNHLY and CDR2 is FYNNEI in the germline V gene. The ends were cut back, 3 bases at V and 4 bases at J, with 9 bases in the middle. The CDR3 region is CASSEAGSYGYTF. The CDR3 nucleotides read TGTGCCAGCAGTGAGGCCGGGTCCTATGGCTACACCTTC.

CDR3 coding DNA: TGCGCCAGCAGCCAAGATCTAACGGTCCAAGAGACCCAGTACTTC. This codes for CASSQDLTVQETQYF. The chain is built from TRBV4-1 and TRBJ2-5; no reliable D call. V lost 0 bases, J lost 1 base, and 9 bases lay in between. The CDR3 has 15 residues. CDR1 and CDR2 (germline): MGHRA, YSYEKL.